The clone carrying this TCR beta chain was counted a few times. Its matching antigen is unknown. The data are from a study of blood T cells in healthy people across ages. Study-wide results and caveats: TCR beta diversity per million T cells fell roughly linearly with age.

Every sample had a minimum of 6.5 million PBMCs isolated. Total RNA was extracted at no less than 5 micrograms per sample. Then a second PCR, running about 6 to 12 cycles, was carried out with a sample-barcoded 5' primer and a J-beta primer mix. One entry per CDR3 protein results from TCRdb running MiXCR on the 5' RACE reads. The sample shows approximately 1.5 million distinct CDR3 sequences, about 31% of them seen only once. V was trimmed by 2 bases and J by 4 bases, leaving 11 bases between them. Germline V gene data show CDR1 as MDHEN and CDR2 as SYDVKM. The CDR3 loop spans 14 amino acids. The clonotype comes from a young woman in good health. The sample was blood. J is TRBJ1-2 and V is TRBV28; no reliable D call. The CDR3 loop reads CASSLLTESYGYTF. CDR3 bases: TGTGCCAGCAGTTTACTTACAGAGTCCTATGGCTACACCTTC.